This T cell receptor (beta chain) was recorded in a study of blood T cell repertoires in COVID-19. Background on the study: Acute and convalescent COVID-19 samples came from the United States, Italy and Spain.

This clone was seen only once. V was pared by 6 bases and J by 1 base, with 3 bases of the junction left unmatched. Germline-derived CDR1 and CDR2 are GTSNPN and SVGIG (reference sequence). The CDR3 totals 14 residues. Participants were aged about 18 to 90 years from approximately 25 US areas. In the study's own analysis: Nucleated cell number was recorded as an estimate derived from reference gene primer amplification. Profiled with immunoSEQ multiplex PCR; TCRdb holds only in-frame clones, not every one. V, J and clone size are those of that table, while D and trimming were read from the DNA. This table holds over 110,000 clones, around 87% found once.

The TCR was taken from a man aged 55 to 69 who had recovered from COVID-19. The sequenced sample consisted of PBMCs or T cells enriched from blood (not recorded which). V usage is TRBV30 and J usage is TRBJ2-3; 11 bases align to TRBD2. The CDR3 nucleotides read TGTGCCTGCGTACTAGCGGGGGGCACAGATACGCAGTATTTT. Its translation: CACVLAGGTDTQYF.